This passage covers 32 T cell receptor beta chains from one sample sequenced in a study of cytomegalovirus exposure and HLA in healthy donors (dated by TCRdb to the late 2010s). Libraries came from the immunoSEQ multiplex PCR assay. TCRdb mirrors the immuneACCESS table, restricted to in-frame sequences. Some clones are absent from its copies; in checked studies, under half trace to an unresolved V gene, and the reason for the others is unknown. The sample includes under 350,000 clones, with roughly 85% observed a single time. 0.95% to 1.1% of the sample is taken by the ten largest. Sequenced input: PBMCs. Receptors originate from a woman aged 18-29 years in good health and CMV-seronegative.

This clone was seen more than once but under ten times. As DNA, the CDR3 is TGTGCCAGTAGTATAGGGGGACAGGGCTTTAGCAATCAGCCCCAGCATTTT. Its protein is CASSIGGQGFSNQPQHF. The V and J genes are TRBV19 and TRBJ1-5; TRBD1 matches at 9 bases. The CDR3 totals 17 residues. CDR1 is LNHDA and CDR2 is SQIVND in the germline V gene (reference sequence). V gave up 1 base and J gave up 0 bases; unmatched junction bases: 4.

V usage is TRBV28 and J usage is TRBJ2-7; D gene ambiguous. The CDR3 has 14 residues. V was cut by 1 base and J by 4 bases, with 11 bases left in between. Germline values: CDR1 MDHEN, CDR2 SYDVKM. DNA for the CDR3: TGTGCCAGCAGTTTATTGCAGTCCAGGTACGAGCAGTACTTC. Its translation is CASSLLQSRYEQYF. Full variable domain (missing parts from reference TRBV28 and TRBJ2-7): DVKVTQSSRYLVKRTGEKVFLECVQDMDHENMFWYRQDPGLGLRLIYFSYDVKMKEKGDIPEGYSVSREKKERFSLILESASTNQTSMYLCASSLLQSRYEQYFGPGTRLTVT.

This clone was seen only once. V is TRBV10-1 and J is TRBJ2-7; no definite D call. There are 15 residues in the CDR3. Germline values: CDR1 WNHNN, CDR2 SYGVQD (reference sequence). V was pared by 3 bases and J by 3 bases, with 15 bases between. The CDR3: CASSDVHSSSYEQYF. The CDR3 DNA reads as TGCGCCAGCAGTGATGTTCACTCCTCTAGCTACGAGCAGTACTTC.

The chain uses TRBV7-2 and TRBJ2-1; 11 bases line up with TRBD2. With V trimmed by 5 bases and J by 9 bases, 12 bases remained unmatched. Germline V gives CDR1 SGHTA, CDR2 FQGNSA. The CDR3 loop spans 16 amino acids. The CDR3 loop is CASSPVSGRAGSEQFF. The CDR3 nucleotides are TGTGCCAGCAGCCCTGTTAGCGGGAGGGCCGGTAGTGAGCAGTTCTTC.

The chain couples TRBV7-9 to TRBJ1-2; D possibly corresponds to TRBD1 (5 bases). V was shortened by 2 bases and J by 5 bases, with 12 bases between the two germline ends. Germline CDR1 reads SEHNR; CDR2 reads FQNEAQ (reference sequence). The CDR3 runs 14 residues. The CDR3 nucleotides are TGTGCCAGCAGCTTACAGGGTTCTGGTTATGGCTACACCTTC. Translating it yields CASSLQGSGYGYTF.

The chain joins TRBV19 to TRBJ1-5; 7 bases line up with TRBD1. Germline V gene sequence: CDR1 LNHDA, CDR2 SQIVND (reference sequence). The CDR3 covers 15 residues. The ends lost 11 bases at V and 0 bases at J; junction bases unmatched: 10. In DNA form, the CDR3 reads TGTGCCGGGGCAGACAGGGTCGATAGCAATCAGCCCCAGCATTTT. Translation: CAGADRVDSNQPQHF.

The gene calls are TRBV7-8 and TRBJ1-1; 10 bases line up with TRBD1. The CDR3 spans 14 residues. Germline CDR1 SGHVS, CDR2 FQNEAQ. V dropped 0 bases and J dropped 11; count of bases not matched to a gene: 6. Here the CDR3 DNA reads TGTGCCAGCAGCTTAGCAGGGACAGGGGTTCTGGCTTTCTTT. Translation gives CASSLAGTGVLAFF.

A single count supports this clone. This chain uses TRBV27 with TRBJ1-1; 8 bases match TRBD1. Germline V gene sequence: CDR1 MNHEY, CDR2 SMNVEV (reference sequence). CDR3 length equals 16 residues. The V gene end was trimmed by 6 bases and the J gene end by 5 bases; junction bases not matched to a gene: 14. CDR3: CASRPSGQGRGTEAFF. The CDR3 nucleotides are TGTGCCAGCAGACCTTCTGGACAGGGAAGGGGAACTGAAGCTTTCTTT.

This clone was seen more than once but under ten times. The J gene is TRBJ1-4, the V gene TRBV5-1, with 7 nucleotides matching TRBD1. This CDR3 comprises 14 residues. Germline lookup yields CDR1 SGHRS and CDR2 YFSETQ. V lost 4 bases to trimming and J lost 7 bases; unmatched junction nucleotides: 7. The CDR3 bases are TGCGCCAGCAGCCCCGACAGGGACGGTGAAAAACTGTTTTTT. Translation: CASSPDRDGEKLFF.

The chain couples TRBV27 to TRBJ2-5; 7 nucleotides align to TRBD2. V lost 2 bases and J lost 5; bases outside the gene matches: 8. CDR3 length equals 15 residues. Germline loops: CDR1 MNHEY, CDR2 SMNVEV (reference sequence). CDR3 DNA sequence: TGTGCCAGCAGTTTAGGGGGGGAGCTCTGGGAGACCCAGTACTTC. It encodes CASSLGGELWETQYF.

The gene calls are TRBV27 and TRBJ2-7, with TRBD1 as a possible D gene (5 bases). CDR3 size: 15 residues. In germline, CDR1 is MNHEY, CDR2 SMNVEV (reference sequence). Trimming pared 3 bases from V and 0 bases from J, leaving 12 bases between. The DNA for the CDR3 is TGTGCCAGCAGTTTTCTGGACAAGAGCTCCTACGAGCAGTACTTC. The encoded protein is CASSFLDKSSYEQYF.

The CDR3 region is CASSLGQGYYNEQFF. Written as DNA, the CDR3 is TGTGCCAGCAGCTTAGGGCAGGGTTACTACAATGAGCAGTTCTTC. The chain links TRBV11-2 to TRBJ2-1; D is possibly TRBD1 (5 bases). Germline V gene sequence: CDR1 SGHAT, CDR2 FQNNGV. Trimming removed 1 base from V and 3 bases from J, with 10 bases in between. The CDR3 is 15 residues long.

The rearrangement joins TRBV19 to TRBJ2-5, with a possible D match to TRBD2 (6 bases). Per the germline V gene, CDR1 is LNHDA and CDR2 is SQIVND (reference sequence). The V gene lost 4 bases and the J gene lost 0 bases, with 21 bases spanning the gap. The CDR3 length is 18 residues. This CDR3 is CASSTFPGAGTYQETQYF. Here the CDR3 DNA reads TGTGCCAGTAGTACCTTCCCCGGGGCGGGGACGTACCAAGAGACCCAGTACTTC.

J is TRBJ2-7 and V is TRBV5-1; 12 bases agree with TRBD2. V shed 0 bases, J shed 0 bases, and the junction held 7 bases outside the gene matches. Germline lookup yields CDR1 SGHRS and CDR2 YFSETQ. The CDR3 is 18 residues long. The CDR3, as DNA: TGCGCCAGCAGCTTGGGGGGGACTAGCGGGCTCAGCTCCTACGAGCAGTACTTC. It codes for CASSLGGTSGLSSYEQYF.

The chain combines TRBV7-8 with TRBJ1-3, with D unclear. The CDR3 runs 14 residues. Per germline, CDR1 SGHVS and CDR2 FQNEAQ. Deletions cut 3 bases from V and 0 bases from J, with 6 bases between. This CDR3 is CASSFLHSGNTIYF. The CDR3 bases are TGTGCCAGCAGCTTCTTACACTCTGGAAACACCATATATTTT.

The count of this clone is one. The chain uses TRBV2 and TRBJ2-5; 7 bases match TRBD2. The germline gives CDR1 SNHLY, CDR2 FYNNEI. This CDR3 is built from 18 residues. With V trimmed by 3 bases and J by 5 bases, 18 bases remained unmatched. This CDR3 is CASSESSGPRAVRETQYF. The CDR3 bases are TGTGCCAGCAGTGAGTCTAGCGGTCCCCGTGCGGTCAGGGAGACCCAGTACTTC.

CDR3 sequence reads: CASSSPSSEISTEAFF. Written as DNA, the CDR3 is TGTGCCAGCAGCTCCCCATCCTCGGAGATTAGCACTGAAGCTTTCTTT. The chain recombines TRBV7-6 with TRBJ1-1; unclear D gene. The CDR3 has 16 amino acids. V lost 4 bases and J 4 bases, leaving 19 bases between the germline ends. CDR1 is SGHVS and CDR2 is FNYEAQ in the germline V gene.

V is TRBV19 and J is TRBJ1-5, with 7 bases identical to TRBD1. V lost 4 bases, J lost 0 bases, and 9 bases stayed unmatched. The CDR3 has 17 amino acids. In germline, CDR1 is LNHDA, CDR2 SQIVND (reference sequence). The CDR3 nucleotides are TGTGCCAGTAGTAGCCGACAGGGCGGCTATAGCAATCAGCCCCAGCATTTT. It yields the protein CASSSRQGGYSNQPQHF.

The rearrangement uses TRBV6-5 and TRBJ2-7, with a weak D call TRBD2 (6 bases). This CDR3 has 14 residues. The germline gives CDR1 MNHEY, CDR2 SVGAGI. V shed 2 bases and J shed 6 bases, with 14 bases lying between them. CDR3 in DNA: TGTGCCAGCAGTTACGGGGGGAGCTCTGGCGAGCAGTACTTC. It yields the protein CASSYGGSSGEQYF.

This clone was seen more than once but under ten times. The CDR3 DNA is TGCGCCAGCAGCTTCCGACAGGGTGGCACTGAAGCTTTCTTT. Its protein is CASSFRQGGTEAFF. This chain connects TRBV5-1 to TRBJ1-1; 7 bases fit TRBD1. Germline loops: CDR1 SGHRS, CDR2 YFSETQ. J was trimmed by 4 bases and V by 2 bases; bases with no gene match: 5. CDR3 length: 14 amino acids.

CDR3 coding DNA: TGTGCCAGAGGTGGACAGGCACCCTACGAGCAGTACTTC. It codes for CARGGQAPYEQYF. The chain combines TRBV5-3 with TRBJ2-7; the match to TRBD1 covers 7 bases. TRBV5-3 is reported as an ORF; its role is uncertain. The CDR3 is 13 residues long. Trimming removed 7 bases from V and 2 bases from J; junction bases left unmatched: 6.

This chain connects TRBV11-1 to TRBJ1-6; possible D gene TRBD1, 5 bases. Trimming left V 5 bases short and J 7 bases short, with 12 bases between. Germline V gene data show CDR1 as SGHAT and CDR2 as FQDESV (reference sequence). This CDR3 is built from 14 residues. CDR3 DNA: TGTGCCAGCAGCCCCAGGACACACAATTCACCCCTCCACTTT. It encodes CASSPRTHNSPLHF. The entire variable domain, with the rest obtained from reference TRBV11-1 and TRBJ1-6, is as follows: EAEVAQSPRYKITEKSQAVAFWCDPISGHATLYWYRQILGQGPELLVQFQDESVVDDSQLPKDRFSAERLKGVDSTLKIQPAELGDSAMYLCASSPRTHNSPLHFGNGTRLTVT.

The chain has TRBV30 and TRBJ2-1, with TRBD1 identical over 9 bases. Germline trimming cut 3 bases from V and 2 bases from J; bases unmatched to any gene: 5. Germline-derived CDR1 and CDR2 are GTSNPN and SVGIG (reference sequence). CDR3 length equals 15 residues. CDR3 protein: CAWRRRDRAYNEQFF. The CDR3 DNA is TGTGCCTGGAGACGCCGGGACAGGGCCTACAATGAGCAGTTCTTC.

V usage is TRBV29-1 and J usage is TRBJ1-1; 8 bases are shared with TRBD1. The CDR3 is made up of 13 amino acids. The trim removed 3 bases at V and 1 base at J, leaving 1 base unmatched. Germline V gene lookup returns CDR1 SQVTM and CDR2 ANQGSEA. Here the CDR3 DNA reads TGCAGCGTTGAGGACAGGGCGAACACTGAAGCTTTCTTT. Its translation: CSVEDRANTEAFF.

This chain connects TRBV30 to TRBJ2-1, with TRBD2 identical over 7 bases. Germline lookup yields CDR1 GTSNPN and CDR2 SVGIG (reference sequence). Trimming took 1 base from V and 11 from J; bases not matched to a gene: 5. The CDR3 spans 12 residues. The CDR3 reads CAWSASSGKQFF. The CDR3 coding sequence is TGTGCCTGGAGTGCATCTAGCGGCAAGCAGTTCTTC.

This rearrangement joins TRBV6-7 to TRBJ2-2; TRBD1 agrees at 9 bases. TRBV6-7 is known as an ORF, though its function is uncertain. V lost 10 bases to trimming and J lost 4 bases; unmatched junction nucleotides: 7. The CDR3 has 14 residues. The CDR3 DNA reads TGTGCCAACGAGGGACAGGGAGGCACCGGGGAGCTGTTTTTT. Translating it yields CANEGQGGTGELFF.

This chain joins TRBV6-6 and TRBJ2-7; 11 nucleotides line up with TRBD1. Germline CDR1 is MNHNY and CDR2 is SVGAGI (reference sequence). The ends lost 3 bases at V and 2 bases at J; junction bases unmatched: 3. This CDR3 has 15 amino acids. CDR3 amino acids: CASSYTGQGAYEQYF. The CDR3 DNA follows: TGTGCCAGCAGTTATACGGGACAGGGGGCCTACGAGCAGTACTTC.

The J gene is TRBJ2-7, the V gene TRBV10-3, with TRBD2 identical over 11 bases. The CDR3 totals 18 residues. Germline V gene sequence: CDR1 ENHRY, CDR2 SYGVKD. J was trimmed by 4 bases and V by 5 bases; bases with no gene match: 16. CDR3 coding DNA: TGTGCCATCAGTCAGACTAGCGGGATCTCGGGGGCGAATTACGAGCAGTACTTC. Amino acids: CAISQTSGISGANYEQYF.

V is TRBV11-3 and J is TRBJ2-5; D perhaps matches TRBD2 (6 bases). Trimming removed 2 bases at V and 4 bases at J, with 11 bases between. This CDR3 has 14 residues. Germline CDR1 SGHNT, CDR2 YENEEA. CDR3 in amino acids: CASSLFGGGETQYF. The CDR3 DNA reads as TGTGCCAGCAGCTTATTCGGGGGAGGAGAGACCCAGTACTTC.

The rearrangement uses TRBV10-1 and TRBJ1-5, with TRBD1 matching 9 bases. The V and J ends lost 3 bases and 1 base, in that order; junction bases with no gene match: 13. The CDR3 extends over 19 amino acids. Germline CDR1 is WNHNN and CDR2 is SYGVQD (reference sequence). The chain's CDR3 is CASSDPSRDRAQSNQPQHF. The CDR3 nucleotides are TGCGCCAGCAGTGATCCGTCCCGGGACAGGGCCCAGAGCAATCAGCCCCAGCATTTT.

The chain carries TRBV2 and TRBJ1-1; TRBD1 agrees at 8 bases. Germline-derived CDR1 and CDR2 are SNHLY and FYNNEI. The CDR3 is made up of 11 amino acids. V dropped 6 bases and J dropped 7; count of bases not matched to a gene: 1. CDR3 region: CASSGQGEAFF. DNA of the CDR3: TGTGCCAGCAGCGGACAGGGTGAAGCTTTCTTT.

The chain carries TRBV28 and TRBJ2-7, with D possibly being TRBD2 (6 bases). Germline CDR1 reads MDHEN; CDR2 reads SYDVKM. The V and J ends lost 3 bases and 2 bases respectively, with 20 bases between them. The CDR3 spans 17 residues. The CDR3 nucleotides read TGTGCCAGCAGTTTGCCGCGGGCAGGGAGGATACCCTACGAGCAGTACTTC. Translation: CASSLPRAGRIPYEQYF.